Included here is one T cell receptor (beta chain) sequence, with context. The antigen is not known. This CDR3 has 14 residues. The junction had 2 bases not matched to a gene; V was cut back by 2 bases and J by 6 bases. Germline CDR1 is KGHDR and CDR2 is SFDVKD. MiXCR was run by TCRdb on the RT-PCR reads, yielding one entry per CDR3 protein. The sample contains roughly 570,000 distinct CDR3 sequences, roughly 13% of which appear only once. The sample originates from a study of response to subunit inactivated influenza vaccine. Study observations and caveats: New T cells are recruited in small numbers by each seasonal influenza vaccination, according to the authors' suggestion.

This TCR derives from a man in his fifties or sixties who received an inactivated influenza vaccine. The chain is built from TRBV24-1 and TRBJ2-2, with 7 bases matching TRBD1. This material consisted of PBMCs from blood, taken about 40 days after vaccination. In DNA form, the CDR3 reads TGTGCCACCAGTGATTACAGGGGTGCCGGGGAGCTGTTTTTT. As protein: CATSDYRGAGELFF.